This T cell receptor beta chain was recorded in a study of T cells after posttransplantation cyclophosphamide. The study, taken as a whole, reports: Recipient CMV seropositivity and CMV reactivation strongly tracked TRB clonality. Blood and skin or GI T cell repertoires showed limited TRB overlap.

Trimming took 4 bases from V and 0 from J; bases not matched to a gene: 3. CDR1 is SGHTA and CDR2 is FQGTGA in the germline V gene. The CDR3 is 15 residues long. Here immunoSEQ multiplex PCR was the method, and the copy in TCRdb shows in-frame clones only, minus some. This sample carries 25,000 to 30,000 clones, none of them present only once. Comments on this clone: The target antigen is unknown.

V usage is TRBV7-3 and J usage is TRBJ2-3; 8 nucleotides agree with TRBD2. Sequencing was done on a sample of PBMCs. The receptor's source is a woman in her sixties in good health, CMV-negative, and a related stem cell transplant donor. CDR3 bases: TGTGCCAGCAGCTCCAGCGGGGGAAGCACAGATACGCAGTATTTT. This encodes CASSSSGGSTDTQYF.